This entry features one T cell receptor (beta chain) sequence. Its antigen remains unidentified. This record belongs to a study of cytomegalovirus exposure and HLA in healthy donors. Whole-study results and caveats: Rarity held for most TCR sequences, but there were some public TCRs that occurred in many donors. Later on, an analysis tied approximately 17,000 TCR beta sequences to HLA alleles at 0.05 false discovery rate.

This PCR relied on a set of 60 Vbeta primers and 13 Jbeta primers. TCRdb's copy holds only in-frame clones and misses some; the assay was immunoSEQ multiplex PCR. The table has fewer than 250,000 clones, 75% to 90% seen once. This CDR3 has 16 amino acids. Trimming cost V 0 bases and J 3 bases; bases outside gene matches: 6. Per germline, CDR1 MNHEY and CDR2 SMNVEV (reference sequence). Sequencing was performed on PBMCs. The chain employs TRBV27 and TRBJ2-7; 9 bases fit TRBD1. The clonotype originates from a boy younger than 10 in good health and CMV-seronegative. The CDR3 here is CASSLSRTGVGYEQYF. The CDR3 DNA is TGTGCCAGCAGTTTATCCCGGACAGGGGTGGGCTACGAGCAGTACTTC.